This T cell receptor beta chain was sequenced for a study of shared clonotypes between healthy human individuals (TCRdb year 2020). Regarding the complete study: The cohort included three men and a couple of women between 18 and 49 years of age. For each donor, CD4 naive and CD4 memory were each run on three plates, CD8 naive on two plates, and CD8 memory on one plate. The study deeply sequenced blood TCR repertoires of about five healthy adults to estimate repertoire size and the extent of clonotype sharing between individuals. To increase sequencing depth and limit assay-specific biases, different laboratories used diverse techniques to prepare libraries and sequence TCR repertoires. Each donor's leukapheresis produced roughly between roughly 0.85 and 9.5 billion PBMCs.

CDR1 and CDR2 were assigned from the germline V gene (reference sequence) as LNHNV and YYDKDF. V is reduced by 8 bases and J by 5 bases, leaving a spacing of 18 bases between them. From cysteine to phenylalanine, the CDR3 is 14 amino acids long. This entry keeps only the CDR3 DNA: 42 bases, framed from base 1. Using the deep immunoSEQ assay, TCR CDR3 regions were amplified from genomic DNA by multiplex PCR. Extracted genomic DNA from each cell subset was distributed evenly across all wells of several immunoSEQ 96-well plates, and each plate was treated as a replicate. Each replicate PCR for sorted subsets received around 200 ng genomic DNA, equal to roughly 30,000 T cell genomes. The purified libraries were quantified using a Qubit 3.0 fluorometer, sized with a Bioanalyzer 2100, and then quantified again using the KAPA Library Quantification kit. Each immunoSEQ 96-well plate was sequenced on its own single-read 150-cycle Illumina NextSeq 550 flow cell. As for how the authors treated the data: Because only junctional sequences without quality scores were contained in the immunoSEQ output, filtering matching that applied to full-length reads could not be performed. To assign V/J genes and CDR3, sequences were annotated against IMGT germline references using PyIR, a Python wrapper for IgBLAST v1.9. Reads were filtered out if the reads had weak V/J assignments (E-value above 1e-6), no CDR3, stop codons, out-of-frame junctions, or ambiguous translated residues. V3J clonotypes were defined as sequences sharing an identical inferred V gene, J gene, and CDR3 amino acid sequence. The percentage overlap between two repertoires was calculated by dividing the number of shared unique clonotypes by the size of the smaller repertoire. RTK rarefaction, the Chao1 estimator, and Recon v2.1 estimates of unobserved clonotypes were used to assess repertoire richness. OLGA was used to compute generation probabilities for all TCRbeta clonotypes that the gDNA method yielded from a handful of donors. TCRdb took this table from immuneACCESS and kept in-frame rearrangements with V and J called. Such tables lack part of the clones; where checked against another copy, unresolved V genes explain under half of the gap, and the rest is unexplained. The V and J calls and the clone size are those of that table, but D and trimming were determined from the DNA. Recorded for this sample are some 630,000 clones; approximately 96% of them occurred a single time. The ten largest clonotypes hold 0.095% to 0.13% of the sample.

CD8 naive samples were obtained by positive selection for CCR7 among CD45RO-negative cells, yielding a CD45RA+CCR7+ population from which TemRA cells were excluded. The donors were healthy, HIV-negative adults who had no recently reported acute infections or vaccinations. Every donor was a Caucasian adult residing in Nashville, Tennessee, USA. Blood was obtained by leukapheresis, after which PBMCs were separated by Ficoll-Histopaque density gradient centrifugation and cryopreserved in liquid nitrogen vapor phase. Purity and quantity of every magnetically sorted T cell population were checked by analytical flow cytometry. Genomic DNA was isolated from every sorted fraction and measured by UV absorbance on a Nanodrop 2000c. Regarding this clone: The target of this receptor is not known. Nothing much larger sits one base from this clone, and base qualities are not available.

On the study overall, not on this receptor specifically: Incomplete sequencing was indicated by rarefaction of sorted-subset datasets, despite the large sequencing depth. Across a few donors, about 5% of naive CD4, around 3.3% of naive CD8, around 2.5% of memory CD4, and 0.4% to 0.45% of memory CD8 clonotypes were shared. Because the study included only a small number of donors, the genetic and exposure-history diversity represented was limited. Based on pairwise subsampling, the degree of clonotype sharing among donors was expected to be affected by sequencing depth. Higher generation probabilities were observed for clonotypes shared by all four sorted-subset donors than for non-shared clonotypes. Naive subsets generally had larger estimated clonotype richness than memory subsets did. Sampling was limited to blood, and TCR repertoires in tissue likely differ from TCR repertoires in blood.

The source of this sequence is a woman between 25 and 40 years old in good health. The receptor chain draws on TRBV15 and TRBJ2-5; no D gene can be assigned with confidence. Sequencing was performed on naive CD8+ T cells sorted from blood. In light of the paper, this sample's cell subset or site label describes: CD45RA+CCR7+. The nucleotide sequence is TGTGCCACCCGTGCGGCAGCCCAAGGGGAGACCCAGTACTTC. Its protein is CATRAAAQGETQYF.